Below, 30 T cell receptor beta chains from the same sample are listed, as sequenced in a study of identical twins (dated by TCRdb to about 2016). Library prep was done by 5' RACE. Sequencing was performed on an Illumina HiSeq 2000. TCRdb cleaned the public reads at Q25 with fastp, built clones with MiXCR and kept in-frame beta chains. Records with the same CDR3 protein are collapsed into one entry carrying the most frequent genes and DNA. The sample table lists roughly 250,000 distinct CDR3 sequences, 11% to 15% of them with a count of one. 8.5% to 10% of the sample goes to the ten largest clones. Sequencing was performed on memory (CD45RO+) T cells sorted from blood. This specimen's cell subset or site label, interpreted: CD45RO+ enriched T cells. These receptor sequences come from a young woman in good health.

This clonotype was found a few times. CDR3 loop: CASSFSPDNYGYTF. DNA for the CDR3: TGTGCCAGCAGCTTCTCCCCAGATAACTATGGCTACACCTTC. The chain has TRBV7-2 and TRBJ1-2; D is ambiguous. Looked up from germline, CDR1 is SGHTA and CDR2 is FQGNSA. This CDR3 has 14 residues. Trimming cost V 3 bases and J 1 base, with 9 bases left between them.

This clonotype was picked up many times. A read error may account for a junction end that differs from germline. The chain has TRBV7-2 and TRBJ1-5, with D tentatively TRBD1 (6 bases). This CDR3 spans 14 amino acids. The germline V gene has CDR1 SGHTA and CDR2 FQGNSA. The CDR3: CASSPGQRNKPQHF. CDR3 DNA: TGTGCCAGCAGCCCGGGACAACGCAATAAGCCCCAGCATTTT.

There are a few counts of this clonotype. The chain carries TRBV25-1 and TRBJ2-5; no definite D call. V was cut by 2 bases and J by 2 bases, with 12 bases left in between. Looked up from germline, CDR1 is MGHDK and CDR2 is SYGVNS. CDR3 length: 15 amino acids. The CDR3 loop reads CASSEGLQHQETQYF. As DNA, the CDR3 is TGTGCCAGCAGTGAAGGTCTTCAGCATCAAGAGACCCAGTACTTC. The complete variable domain, with remaining parts taken from reference TRBV25-1 and TRBJ2-5, reads EADIYQTPRYLVIGTGKKITLECSQTMGHDKMYWYQQDPGMELHLIHYSYGVNSTEKGDLSSESTVSRIRTEHFPLTLESARPSHTSQYLCASSEGLQHQETQYFGPGTRLLVL.

This clonotype came up a few times. The CDR3 is CASSVAIGRSYEQYF. DNA for the CDR3: TGTGCCAGCAGCGTAGCTATCGGTCGGTCCTACGAGCAGTACTTC. The J gene is TRBJ2-7, the V gene TRBV9; D not resolved. CDR1 and CDR2 from the germline V gene are SGDLS and YYNGEE. The V and J ends lost 0 bases and 1 base respectively, with 11 bases between them. The CDR3 extends over 15 amino acids.

This clonotype appeared a few times. The chain carries TRBV18 and TRBJ1-5, with D maybe TRBD1 (6 bases). Trimming stripped 6 bases from V and 6 bases from J, with 18 bases between. The CDR3 loop spans 15 amino acids. Germline V gene data show CDR1 as KGHSH and CDR2 as LQKENI. The CDR3, as DNA: TGTGCCAGCTCCCCCTTGGACAGTTCGGGTCAGCCCCAGCATTTT. This sequence encodes CASSPLDSSGQPQHF.

This sequence joins TRBV6-5 and TRBJ2-1; D not certain. Germline V gene data show CDR1 as MNHEY and CDR2 as SVGAGI. Trimming took off 0 bases at V and 0 bases at J, with 6 bases between the two ends. This CDR3 is 15 amino acids long. CDR3 sequence (DNA): TGTGCCAGCAGTTACTCACCTCGCTCCTACAATGAGCAGTTCTTC. It specifies CASSYSPRSYNEQFF.

The chain couples TRBV20-1 to TRBJ1-6, with 9 bases fitting TRBD1. The CDR3 is 15 residues long. V trimming: 6 bases; J trimming: 0 bases; junction bases outside the gene matches: 3. Looked up from germline, CDR1 is DFQATT and CDR2 is SNEGSKA (reference sequence). The CDR3: CSATQGASYNSPLHF. CDR3 in DNA: TGCAGTGCCACACAGGGGGCCTCCTATAATTCACCCCTCCACTTT.

The rearrangement joins TRBV29-1 to TRBJ1-4; 7 positions agree with TRBD1. Germline CDR1 SQVTM, CDR2 ANQGSEA. The CDR3 loop spans 14 amino acids. With 4 bases clipped from V and 7 bases from J, the junction kept 9 bases outside the gene matches. The CDR3, as DNA: TGCAGCGTTGGGGGGGGCCAGGGGGTTGAAAAACTGTTTTTT. This encodes CSVGGGQGVEKLFF.

This clonotype occurred a few times. The CDR3 DNA sequence: TGTGCCAGCAGCTCCACCCCTCAGGGCGGTGGCTACACCTTC. Amino acids: CASSSTPQGGGYTF. The chain couples TRBV27 to TRBJ1-2, with D possibly matching TRBD1 (5 bases). There are 14 residues in the CDR3. The germline V gene encodes CDR1 MNHEY and CDR2 SMNVEV (reference sequence). Trimming took off 6 bases at V and 7 bases at J, with 18 bases between the two ends.

This clonotype was counted only a few times. The gene calls are TRBV20-1 and TRBJ2-7; the D call may be TRBD1 or TRBD2 (6 bases each). Per the germline V gene, CDR1 is DFQATT and CDR2 is SNEGSKA (reference sequence). Trimming removed 3 bases at V and 4 bases at J, with 34 bases between. The CDR3 runs to 20 residues. CDR3 nucleotides: TGCAGTGCTAGGGGTTCACCGGGATCAGGTGGCAGGGGAGGCCTGTACGAGCAGTACTTC. Its protein product is CSARGSPGSGGRGGLYEQYF.

The chain has TRBV6-5 and TRBJ2-7, with D possibly matching TRBD1 (6 bases). This CDR3 spans 14 amino acids. Germline CDR1 reads MNHEY; CDR2 reads SVGAGI. The ends were cut back, 2 bases at V and 6 bases at J, with 14 bases in the middle. CDR3 in amino acids: CASSYTGTFGEQYF. DNA for the CDR3: TGTGCCAGCAGTTACACCGGGACATTTGGCGAGCAGTACTTC.

Turning to this clonotype: This may be a read error: a much more frequent sequence differs by one nucleotide. The rearrangement joins TRBV10-3 to TRBJ1-1; D is undetermined. CDR3 size: 11 residues. V lost 6 bases to trimming and J lost 1 base, with 3 bases between them. Germline V gene lookup returns CDR1 ENHRY and CDR2 SYGVKD. The CDR3 loop is CAISKNTEAFF. The CDR3, as DNA: TGTGCCATCAGCAAGAACACTGAAGCTTTCTTT.

The chain combines TRBV6-1 with TRBJ1-6; D unclear. Trimming cost V 5 bases and J 2 bases, with 1 base left between them. The length of the CDR3 is 12 residues. CDR1 and CDR2 (germline): MNHNS, SASEGT. CDR3 residues: CASSPYNSPLHF. The CDR3 coding sequence is TGTGCCAGCAGTCCCTATAATTCACCCCTCCACTTT.

The rearrangement joins TRBV5-6 to TRBJ2-7; D uncertain. V lost 1 base and J 3 bases, leaving 14 bases between the germline ends. Germline CDR1 reads SGHDT; CDR2 reads YYEEEE. This CDR3 contains 15 residues. The CDR3 loop is CASSLRANSFYEQYF. The CDR3 DNA is TGTGCCAGCAGCTTGCGGGCTAACTCCTTCTACGAGCAGTACTTC.

This chain uses TRBV2 with TRBJ2-5, with D hard to call. Germline CDR1 is SNHLY and CDR2 is FYNNEI. With 6 bases removed from V and 1 base from J, the gap between germline ends came to 9 bases. The CDR3 totals 13 residues. CDR3 nucleotide sequence: TGTGCCAGCAGGACCAGCATCCAAGAGACCCAGTACTTC. Translation: CASRTSIQETQYF.

This clonotype was counted only a few times. V gene TRBV3-1 combines with J gene TRBJ2-7; possibly TRBD1 for D (6 bases). Germline V gene data show CDR1 as LGHDT and CDR2 as YNNKEL (reference sequence). Deletions cut 5 bases from V and 5 bases from J, with 16 bases between. This CDR3 has 14 amino acids. Here the CDR3 reads CASSYRVTGDEQYF. CDR3 in DNA: TGTGCCAGCAGCTACAGGGTGACCGGGGACGAGCAGTACTTC.

The CDR3 region has the DNA TGTGCCACCAGCCTGGGACTAGCGGGGACCACAGATACGCAGTATTTT. It encodes CATSLGLAGTTDTQYF. The chain joins TRBV15 to TRBJ2-3, with TRBD2 identical over 13 bases. Trimming removed 5 bases from V and 2 bases from J; junction bases left unmatched: 4. This CDR3 has 16 amino acids. CDR1 and CDR2 (germline): LNHNV, YYDKDF (reference sequence).

The chain couples TRBV5-5 to TRBJ2-1; D is undetermined. Germline loops: CDR1 SGHKS, CDR2 YYEKEE (reference sequence). Between the trimmed V and J ends, which lost 1 base and 1 base, there was a span of 6 bases. The CDR3 is 14 residues long. The CDR3, as DNA: TGTGCCAGCAGCTTGAGTCATTCCTACAATGAGCAGTTCTTC. Protein sequence: CASSLSHSYNEQFF.

This clonotype has at least ten counts. The chain employs TRBV12-3 or TRBV12-4 and TRBJ2-4, with D perhaps matching TRBD2 (5 bases). V lost 5 bases to trimming and J lost 9 bases, with 20 bases between them. CDR3 size: 15 residues. CDR3 coding DNA: TGTGCCAGCAGTCTCCTTCTGGGGAGCTACGGCATTCAGTACTTC. This gives the protein CASSLLLGSYGIQYF.

This clonotype was counted between two and nine times. V and J are TRBV6-6 and TRBJ2-1; maybe TRBD1 (6 bases). This CDR3 is built from 13 residues. V was clipped by 6 bases and J by 5 bases, with 11 bases between them. Germline V CDR1 and CDR2: MNHNY, SVGAGI (reference sequence). The CDR3 DNA reads TGTGCCAGCAGACCAGGGGTGAACAATGAGCAGTTCTTC. As protein: CASRPGVNNEQFF.

The J gene is TRBJ2-3, the V gene TRBV20-1; unclear D gene. The germline V gene has CDR1 DFQATT and CDR2 SNEGSKA (reference sequence). CDR3 length equals 12 residues. V lost 6 bases to trimming and J lost 9 bases, with 16 bases between them. The CDR3 spells CSAITLESTQYF. CDR3 DNA: TGCAGTGCCATTACCCTAGAGTCCACGCAGTATTTT.

This clonotype occurred once. The chain joins TRBV2 to TRBJ2-1; D remains ambiguous. Germline CDR1 SNHLY, CDR2 FYNNEI. V lost 7 bases to trimming and J lost 4 bases, with 5 bases between them. This CDR3 spans 11 amino acids. CDR3 in amino acids: CASTPYNEQFF. CDR3 DNA: TGTGCCAGCACCCCATACAATGAGCAGTTCTTC. The variable domain in full, completed from reference TRBV2 and TRBJ2-1, reads EPEVTQTPSHQVTQMGQEVILRCVPISNHLYFYWYRQILGQKVEFLVSFYNNEISEKSEIFDDQFSVERPDGSNFTLKIRSTKLEDSAMYFCASTPYNEQFFGPGTRLTVL.

This clonotype was seen more than once but under ten times. This chain joins TRBV29-1 and TRBJ2-7; TRBD1 aligns across 9 bases. CDR3 size: 14 residues. V lost 1 base, J lost 6 bases, and 7 bases stayed unmatched. CDR1 and CDR2 from the germline V gene are SQVTM and ANQGSEA. Written as DNA, the CDR3 is TGCAGCGTTGAAGTGGGACAGGGTCTAAGCGAGCAGTACTTC. It specifies CSVEVGQGLSEQYF.

This clonotype has at least ten counts. The CDR3: CASSSRTSGDEQFF. The CDR3 nucleotides are TGTGCCAGCAGCAGCCGGACTAGCGGGGATGAGCAGTTCTTC. V gene TRBV7-9 combines with J gene TRBJ2-1; TRBD2 matches 12 bases. The germline V gene has CDR1 SEHNR and CDR2 FQNEAQ (reference sequence). This CDR3 region has 14 residues. The V and J ends lost 5 bases and 8 bases, in that order; junction bases with no gene match: 4.

The sample holds a few counts of this clonotype. The J gene is TRBJ2-7, the V gene TRBV20-1; 9 nucleotides align to TRBD2. Germline V gene lookup returns CDR1 DFQATT and CDR2 SNEGSKA (reference sequence). The CDR3 contains 14 residues. The V segment lost 4 bases and the J segment 2 bases; nucleotides outside the gene matches: 6. CDR3 loop: CSATSAGGAYEQYF. CDR3 bases: TGCAGTGCTACCTCAGCGGGGGGTGCCTACGAGCAGTACTTC.

This clonotype was seen only a few times. The chain recombines TRBV20-1 with TRBJ2-2, with D tentatively TRBD2 (6 bases). This CDR3 has 13 amino acids. In germline, CDR1 is DFQATT, CDR2 SNEGSKA (reference sequence). V dropped 0 bases and J dropped 6 bases, with 8 bases sitting between them. CDR3 loop: CSAREGGSGELFF. For the CDR3, the DNA is TGCAGTGCTAGAGAGGGGGGTTCCGGGGAGCTGTTTTTT.

At least ten counts were recorded for this clonotype. CDR3 loop: CASSQKVAGADTQYF. CDR3 coding DNA: TGTGCCAGCAGCCAAAAGGTAGCGGGGGCTGATACGCAGTATTTT. The chain uses TRBV14 and TRBJ2-3; 9 bases align to TRBD2. Per the germline V gene, CDR1 is SGHDN and CDR2 is FVKESK. This CDR3 is built from 15 residues. Trimming at V came to 2 bases and at J to 6 bases, leaving 6 bases not matched to a gene.

This clonotype has a handful of counts. Here the CDR3 reads CAWSRAGWDTGELFF. CDR3 coding DNA: TGTGCCTGGAGTCGAGCGGGGTGGGACACCGGGGAGCTGTTTTTT. V and J are TRBV30 and TRBJ2-2, with 7 bases aligning to TRBD2. This CDR3 comprises 15 residues. After removal of 2 bases from V and 3 bases from J, the junction contained 6 bases not matched to a gene. Germline CDR1 and CDR2: GTSNPN and SVGIG (reference sequence).

This clonotype was counted a few times. V and J are TRBV5-1 and TRBJ2-6; D uncertain. The CDR3 has 15 residues. CDR1 is SGHRS and CDR2 is YFSETQ in the germline V gene. The V gene lost 3 bases and the J gene lost 3 bases, with 10 bases spanning the gap. The CDR3 spells CASSSDLNGANVLTF. As DNA, the CDR3 is TGCGCCAGCAGCTCAGACCTCAATGGGGCCAACGTCCTGACTTTC. The full variable domain, with the rest looked up from reference TRBV5-1 and TRBJ2-6, is KAGVTQTPRYLIKTRGQQVTLSCSPISGHRSVSWYQQTPGQGLQFLFEYFSETQRNKGNFPGRFSGRQFSNSRSEMNVSTLELGDSALYLCASSSDLNGANVLTFGAGSRLTVL.

The CDR3 sequence: CASSYSEVGQSSYEQYF. CDR3 DNA sequence: TGTGCCAGCAGTTACTCAGAAGTGGGGCAGTCCTCCTACGAGCAGTACTTC. This sequence joins TRBV6-5 and TRBJ2-7; D possibly corresponds to TRBD1 (5 bases). Germline values: CDR1 MNHEY, CDR2 SVGAGI. Trimming cost V 0 bases and J 0 bases, with 15 bases left between them. The CDR3 is made up of 17 amino acids.